This T cell receptor (beta chain) was identified during a study of T cell responses to AZD1222 COVID-19 vaccine. Repertoires were generated with immunoSEQ multiplex PCR, while TCRdb's copy carries only in-frame clones and drops some. The table has more than 70,000 clones, roughly 88% seen once; the top ten hold more than 4.5%. Study results and limitations: Only five to seven AZD1222 recipients were seropositive at baseline.

Turning to this clone: Its antigen is as yet unknown.

The specimen was peripheral blood, collected on day 0 of MenACWY control vaccination. The sequence was collected from an adult in good health.

Written as DNA, the CDR3 is TGCAGCGCAGGGAAGGGGGACACTGAAGCTTTCTTT. Its translation: CSAGKGDTEAFF. The chain employs TRBV29-1 and TRBJ1-1; maybe TRBD1 (6 bases). Germline V CDR1 and CDR2: SQVTM, ANQGSEA. The germline V and J ends were trimmed by 7 bases and 3 bases, with 12 bases remaining between them. This CDR3 has 12 amino acids.